One sample yielded the 2 T cell receptor beta chains listed below, sequenced in a study of cytomegalovirus exposure and HLA in healthy donors. Primers included in the PCR were 60 Vbeta and 13 Jbeta primers. Data came from immunoSEQ multiplex PCR; TCRdb stores just in-frame clones and leaves some out. Of about 160,000 clones in the sample, more than 75% were seen once. Material: PBMCs. Receptors originate from a girl between 5 and 17 years old in good health and CMV-seropositive.

This clone is a singleton in its sample. The rearrangement links TRBV27 to TRBJ1-2; 8 positions match TRBD1. This CDR3 has 13 amino acids. The V segment lost 6 bases and the J segment 5 bases; nucleotides outside the gene matches: 5. Germline loops: CDR1 MNHEY, CDR2 SMNVEV (reference sequence). The CDR3, as DNA: TGTGCCAGCAGCACAGGGGGTGGGTATGGCTACACCTTC. It translates to CASSTGGGYGYTF.

This rearrangement joins TRBV9 to TRBJ1-2; D might be TRBD1 (5 bases). Germline CDR1 is SGDLS and CDR2 is YYNGEE. This CDR3 has 12 residues. Trimming took 3 bases from V and 8 from J, leaving 11 bases between them. The CDR3 here is CASSDGTRGYTF. Written as DNA, the CDR3 is TGTGCCAGCAGCGATGGGACTCGAGGCTACACCTTC.